This is a list of T cell receptor beta chains from one sample in a study of ipilimumab plus nivolumab after autologous stem cell transplantation. The repertoire was sequenced with immunoSEQ multiplex PCR; TCRdb's copy has only in-frame clones and lacks some. This sample has roughly 20,000 clones, with over 65% found just once. The specimen was PBMCs, collected in a trial of ipilimumab plus nivolumab as post-transplant consolidation. All receptors derive from a male donor with diffuse large B-cell lymphoma. Both conserved end residues are part of each CDR3. The D gene is left open where the match is weak. Expanded clones get a size class; other rows say once, few or many, or leave the size out.

abundance,v_gene,j_gene,d_gene,CDR3aa,CDR3nt
-,TRBV6-1,TRBJ2-7,-,CASSDRVTYEQYF,TGTGCCAGCAGTGACAGGGTAACCTACGAGCAGTACTTC
-,TRBV5-1,TRBJ1-1,-,CASSFREGPNTEAFF,TGCGCCAGCAGCTTTAGAGAGGGCCCGAACACTGAAGCTTTCTTT
few,TRBV4-2,TRBJ2-2,-,CASSQPDTGELFF,TGTGCCAGCAGCCAACCGGACACCGGGGAGCTGTTTTTT
-,TRBV11-1,TRBJ1-5,-,CASSLFVGVSNQPQHF,TGTGCCAGCAGCTTATTTGTTGGTGTCAGCAATCAGCCCCAGCATTTT
-,TRBV28,TRBJ2-5,TRBD1,CASRASGQTQETQYF,TGTGCCAGCAGGGCATCGGGACAGACTCAAGAGACCCAGTACTTC
-,TRBV7-2,TRBJ2-7,-,CASSAGRVESSYEQYF,TGTGCCAGCAGCGCAGGGCGGGTGGAGAGCTCCTACGAGCAGTACTTC
-,TRBV7-9,TRBJ1-1,-,CASGEAFF,TGTGCCAGCGGAGAAGCTTTCTTT
-,TRBV4-2,TRBJ2-5,TRBD2,CASGLAAGPPYF,TGTGCCAGCGGTCTAGCGGCGGGCCCTCCGTACTTC
-,TRBV9,TRBJ2-2,-,CASSDPNTGELFF,TGTGCCAGCAGCGACCCTAACACCGGGGAGCTGTTTTTT
-,TRBV5-4,TRBJ2-7,-,CASSTRDRLVYEQYF,TGTGCCAGCAGTACCCGGGACCGATTAGTTTACGAGCAGTACTTC
few,TRBV7-9,TRBJ1-1,-,CASSYDDWGAFF,TGTGCCAGCAGCTATGACGATTGGGGGGCTTTCTTT
-,TRBV28,TRBJ1-4,TRBD1,CASSLSTGGEKLFF,TGTGCCAGCAGTTTATCAACAGGGGGTGAAAAACTGTTTTTT
few,TRBV4-2,TRBJ1-2,-,CASSQDADGYTF,TGTGCCAGCAGCCAAGACGCCGATGGCTACACCTTC
few,TRBV9,TRBJ1-1,-,CASSAPSANTEAFF,TGTGCCAGCAGCGCCCCGTCGGCCAACACTGAAGCTTTCTTT
-,TRBV5-1,TRBJ2-5,TRBD2,CASSFSLAGVETQYF,TGCGCCAGCAGCTTCTCGCTAGCGGGGGTAGAGACCCAGTACTTC
-,TRBV7-9,TRBJ1-2,TRBD1,CASSLAGTGGKFGHTF,TGTGCCAGCAGCTTAGCCGGGACAGGGGGCAAGTTTGGCCACACCTTC
few,TRBV2,TRBJ2-7,-,CASSEEQTTEQYF,TGTGCCAGCAGTGAAGAACAGACGACCGAGCAGTACTTC
-,TRBV6-1,TRBJ2-3,TRBD1,CASSAGQTDTQYF,TGTGCCAGCAGTGCGGGACAGACAGATACGCAGTATTTT
-,TRBV5-5,TRBJ2-7,TRBD1,CASRAGGSYEQYF,TGTGCCAGCAGAGCAGGGGGCTCCTACGAGCAGTACTTC
-,TRBV5-4,TRBJ1-2,TRBD1,CASRYTGGKSYGYTF,TGTGCCAGCAGGTATACAGGGGGTAAAAGCTATGGCTACACCTTC
-,TRBV6-5,TRBJ2-3,-,CASSYAGTTTDTQYF,TGTGCCAGCAGTTATGCAGGGACGACCACAGATACGCAGTATTTT
-,TRBV5-1,TRBJ2-5,-,CASSFLTTEETQYF,TGCGCCAGCAGCTTTTTAACCACTGAAGAGACCCAGTACTTC
once,TRBV5-6,TRBJ1-3,-,CASSESTWNTIYF,TGTGCCAGCAGCGAGAGTACCTGGAACACCATATATTTT
-,TRBV5-1,TRBJ2-1,TRBD2,CASSLVGGSNEQFF,TGCGCCAGCAGCTTGGTCGGGGGGTCGAATGAGCAGTTCTTC
-,TRBV18,TRBJ1-4,TRBD1,CASSATGTNEKLFF,TGTGCCAGCTCAGCGACAGGGACTAATGAAAAACTGTTTTTT
-,TRBV19,TRBJ1-5,-,CASSKGDGGYQPQHF,TGTGCCAGTAGTAAGGGGGACGGGGGATATCAGCCCCAGCATTTT
-,TRBV5-1,TRBJ2-7,-,CASSPRGDEQYF,TGCGCCAGCAGCCCCCGTGGGGACGAGCAGTACTTC
-,TRBV11-2,TRBJ1-1,TRBD1,CASRPRQGANTEAFF,TGTGCCAGCAGACCCCGACAGGGAGCGAACACTGAAGCTTTCTTT
-,TRBV6-5,TRBJ1-1,-,CASARGTSNTEAFF,TGTGCCAGCGCACGAGGGACGTCGAACACTGAAGCTTTCTTT
-,TRBV28,TRBJ1-1,-,CASSLRSSEVYEAFF,TGTGCCAGCAGTTTAAGGTCTTCCGAGGTATATGAAGCTTTCTTT
-,TRBV11-3,TRBJ2-7,TRBD1,CASSLGPDRSYEQYF,TGTGCCAGCAGCTTAGGACCGGACAGGTCCTACGAGCAGTACTTC
-,TRBV5-6,TRBJ1-4,-,CASSLGAGLNEKLFF,TGTGCCAGCAGCCTTGGGGCAGGCCTTAATGAAAAACTGTTTTTT
-,TRBV5-6,TRBJ1-4,-,CASSLGRGENEKLFF,TGTGCCAGCAGCTTGGGCCGGGGAGAGAATGAAAAACTGTTTTTT
-,TRBV30,TRBJ2-1,-,CAWSQTGQEQFF,TGTGCCTGGAGTCAAACCGGGCAAGAGCAGTTCTTC
-,TRBV13,TRBJ1-3,TRBD1,CASSLGGGYVNTIYF,TGTGCCAGCAGCTTAGGAGGGGGCTACGTAAACACCATATATTTT
-,TRBV6-1,TRBJ1-3,-,CASMEGAGNTIYF,TGTGCCAGCATGGAGGGGGCTGGAAACACCATATATTTT
once,TRBV23-1,TRBJ2-4,-,CASSQSHVYAKNIQYF,TGCGCCAGCAGTCAATCACATGTCTATGCCAAAAACATTCAGTACTTC
-,TRBV6-5,TRBJ2-1,-,CASSSPRQGRRNEQFF,TGTGCCAGCAGTTCCCCGAGGCAGGGGAGAAGGAATGAGCAGTTCTTC
-,TRBV29-1,TRBJ2-3,-,CSGQRGSDTQYF,TGCAGCGGACAAAGGGGTTCAGATACGCAGTATTTT
-,TRBV9,TRBJ1-4,-,CASSVSGERDEKLFF,TGTGCCAGCAGCGTTTCAGGGGAGAGGGATGAAAAACTGTTTTTT
-,TRBV14,TRBJ2-1,-,CASSPEVRGRTYNEQFF,TGTGCCAGCAGCCCCGAAGTGCGGGGGCGCACCTACAATGAGCAGTTCTTC
-,TRBV28,TRBJ2-5,TRBD1,CASSLNRGKQETQYF,TGTGCCAGCAGTTTAAACAGGGGAAAGCAAGAGACCCAGTACTTC
once,TRBV19,TRBJ2-5,TRBD2,CASSILGLAAQETQYF,TGTGCCAGTAGTATCCTCGGACTAGCGGCCCAAGAGACCCAGTACTTC
-,TRBV7-3,TRBJ2-7,TRBD1,CASSTGTGGDHEQYF,TGTGCCAGCAGTACCGGGACAGGGGGCGACCACGAGCAGTACTTC
-,TRBV19,TRBJ1-5,-,CASSRSRGGSYSNQPQHF,TGTGCCAGTAGTCGGAGCAGGGGCGGTTCATATAGCAATCAGCCCCAGCATTTT
-,TRBV5-1,TRBJ2-3,TRBD2,CASSLVSGVTDTQYF,TGCGCCAGCAGCTTGGTTAGCGGGGTGACAGATACGCAGTATTTT
-,TRBV6-5,TRBJ1-1,-,CATRPGEATEAFF,TGTGCCACTCGGCCAGGTGAGGCCACTGAAGCTTTCTTT
few,TRBV28,TRBJ2-1,-,CASSSPRAGGRGVQFF,TGTGCCAGCAGTTCGCCCCGTGCGGGCGGGCGAGGGGTGCAGTTCTTC
-,TRBV6-5,TRBJ2-7,-,CASSYSRYEQYF,TGTGCCAGCAGTTACTCGAGGTACGAGCAGTACTTC
-,TRBV4-2,TRBJ2-2,TRBD2,CASSQEGSGGAYTGELFF,TGTGCCAGCAGCCAAGAGGGTAGCGGGGGGGCCTACACCGGGGAGCTGTTTTTT
-,TRBV6-6,TRBJ1-2,-,CASSGEGFGYTF,TGTGCCAGCAGTGGTGAGGGTTTTGGCTACACCTTC
once,TRBV6-1,TRBJ1-5,-,CASSEFSGYSNQPQHF,TGTGCCAGCAGTGAATTTTCTGGTTATAGCAATCAGCCCCAGCATTTT